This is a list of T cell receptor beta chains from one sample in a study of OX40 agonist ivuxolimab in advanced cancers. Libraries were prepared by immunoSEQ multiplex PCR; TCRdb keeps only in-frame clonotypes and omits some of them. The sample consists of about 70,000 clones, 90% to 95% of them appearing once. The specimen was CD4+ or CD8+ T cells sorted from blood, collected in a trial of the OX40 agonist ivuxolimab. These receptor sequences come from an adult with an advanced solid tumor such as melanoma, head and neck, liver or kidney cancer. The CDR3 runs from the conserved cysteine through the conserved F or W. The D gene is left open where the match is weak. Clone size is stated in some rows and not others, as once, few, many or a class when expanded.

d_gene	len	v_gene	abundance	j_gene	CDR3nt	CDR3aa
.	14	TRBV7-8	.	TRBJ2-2	TGTGCCAGCAGCTTAGGCACAGGATCCGGGGAGCTGTTTTTT	CASSLGTGSGELFF
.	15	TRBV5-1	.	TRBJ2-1	TGCGCCAGCACCGGCTTCATGGCCTCGGACAATGAGCAGTTCTTC	CASTGFMASDNEQFF
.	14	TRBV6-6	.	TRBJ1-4	TGTGCCAGCAATAACAGGGTTAATAATGAAAAACTGTTTTTT	CASNNRVNNEKLFF
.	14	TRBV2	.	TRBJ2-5	TGTGCCAGCAGTCGGACCTCCCAGCAGGAGACCCAGTACTTC	CASSRTSQQETQYF
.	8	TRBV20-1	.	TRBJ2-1	TGCAGTGCTAGAGATCAGTTCTTC	CSARDQFF
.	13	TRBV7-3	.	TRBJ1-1	TGTGCCAGCAGCTTAGGGCAGGGGACTGAAGCTTTCTTT	CASSLGQGTEAFF
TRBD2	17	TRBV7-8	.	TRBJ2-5	TGTGCCAGCAGCTCAGGTGGGGCGGGAGCCCAGGGAGAGACCCAGTACTTC	CASSSGGAGAQGETQYF
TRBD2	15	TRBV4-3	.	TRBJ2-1	TGCGCCAGCAGCCCAAGCGGGGGCTCCTACAATGAGCAGTTCTTC	CASSPSGGSYNEQFF
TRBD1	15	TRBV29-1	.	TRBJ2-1	TGCAGCGTCGAAAGCCGGGACAGGGGGCTGGCTGAGCAGTTCTTC	CSVESRDRGLAEQFF
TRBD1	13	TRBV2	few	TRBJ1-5	TGTGCCAGCAACAGGGGCGCTTATCAGCCCCAGCATTTT	CASNRGAYQPQHF
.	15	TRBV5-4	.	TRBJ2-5	TGTGCCAGCACCAAAAGGAGTAGCGGACAAGAGACCCAGTACTTC	CASTKRSSGQETQYF
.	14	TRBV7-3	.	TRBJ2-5	TGTGCCAGCAGCCGGAACGGGGGATGGGAGACCCAGTACTTC	CASSRNGGWETQYF
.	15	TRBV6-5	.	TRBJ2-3	TGTGCCAGCACTCCAGGGGGAGCGGGAGAAGATACGCAGTATTTT	CASTPGGAGEDTQYF
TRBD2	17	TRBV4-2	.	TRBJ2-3	TGTGCCAGCAGCCAAGCGGGACTAGCGGGACTTGGAGATACGCAGTATTTT	CASSQAGLAGLGDTQYF
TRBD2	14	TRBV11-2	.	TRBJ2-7	TGTGCCAGCAGCCAGACTAGCGGGAGCTACGAGCAGTACTTC	CASSQTSGSYEQYF
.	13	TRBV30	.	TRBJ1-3	TGTGCCTGGCAGGGGCAAGCTGGAAACACCATATATTTT	CAWQGQAGNTIYF
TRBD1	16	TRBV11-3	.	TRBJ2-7	TGTGCCAGCAGCTCCTCGGGGACAGGGATCCCCTACGAGCAGTACTTC	CASSSSGTGIPYEQYF
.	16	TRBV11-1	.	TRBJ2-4	TGTGCCAGCAGCCAGGGACTTACCTTAGCCAAAAACATTCAGTACTTC	CASSQGLTLAKNIQYF
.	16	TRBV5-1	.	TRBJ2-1	TGCGCCAGCAGCTTGGGGAGCGCGAGCTCCTACAATGAGCAGTTCTTC	CASSLGSASSYNEQFF
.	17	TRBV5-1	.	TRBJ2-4	TGCGCCAGCAGCTTTCACCATTCCTACGAGACCAAAAACATTCAGTACTTC	CASSFHHSYETKNIQYF
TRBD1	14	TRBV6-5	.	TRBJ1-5	TGTGCCAGCAGCCCAGCGGGACAGAATCAGCCCCAGCATTTT	CASSPAGQNQPQHF
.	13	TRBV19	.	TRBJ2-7	TGTGCCAGTAGTTCCCAGGGGACGGACGAGCAGTACTTC	CASSSQGTDEQYF
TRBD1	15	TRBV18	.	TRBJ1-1	TGTGCCAGCTCACCGACGACAGGGGGCGTTAGTGGAGCTTTCTTT	CASSPTTGGVSGAFF
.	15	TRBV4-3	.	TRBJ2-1	TGCGCCAGCAGCCAAGCCTGGGGATATTACAATGAGCAGTTCTTC	CASSQAWGYYNEQFF
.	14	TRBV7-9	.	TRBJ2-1	TGTGCCAGCAGCTTCCAGGGCTCGGACAATGAGCAGTTCTTC	CASSFQGSDNEQFF
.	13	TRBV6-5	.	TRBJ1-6	TGTGCCAGCAGCCAAATCCGGGGTTCACCCCTCCACTTT	CASSQIRGSPLHF
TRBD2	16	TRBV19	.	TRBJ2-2	TGTGCCAGTACGAGGGGTAGCGGGAGAAATCGCGGGGAGCTGTTTTTT	CASTRGSGRNRGELFF
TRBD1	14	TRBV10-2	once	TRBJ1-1	TGCGCCAGCAGTGAGCCCCCAGGGGGCACTGAAGCTTTCTTT	CASSEPPGGTEAFF
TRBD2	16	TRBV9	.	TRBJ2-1	TGTGCCAGCAGCGTAGCCGGGAGGGGTCCCTACAATGAGCAGTTCTTC	CASSVAGRGPYNEQFF
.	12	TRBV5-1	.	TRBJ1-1	TGCGCCAGCAGCTTGTCAGGCACTGAAGTTTTCTTT	CASSLSGTEVFF
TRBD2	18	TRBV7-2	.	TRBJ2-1	TGTGCCAGCAGCTTAAGACTAGCGGGAGTAGGGCTCTCCAATGAGCAGTTCTTC	CASSLRLAGVGLSNEQFF
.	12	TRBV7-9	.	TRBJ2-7	TGTGCCAGCAGCCATCAGGGTAACGAGCAGTACTTC	CASSHQGNEQYF